This T cell receptor beta chain was recorded in a study of tumor-infiltrating lymphocytes in primary liver carcinoma. Germline DNA was extracted alongside blood RNA, which was obtained from unsorted whole blood. A few counts support this clonotype. A much larger clone differs by one base, so this may be a read error. CDR1 is LGHNA, CDR2 YSLEER, per germline. The CDR3 runs 14 residues. A constant-region primer served to make TCR beta cDNA from approximately 490 ng total RNA. Sequencing libraries for TCR beta derived from three nested multiplex PCR rounds that used slightly modified ARM-PCR. Investigators reported that the first two PCR rounds, at 10 cycles each, used TRBV1-TRBV30 forward primers with a C-beta reverse primer. Each CDR3 protein is one row after TCRdb ran MiXCR on the multiplex PCR reads. Of about 330,000 distinct CDR3 sequences listed, 65% are singletons.

The receptor was isolated from a man between 35 and 55 years old with primary liver carcinoma and hepatitis B virus infection. The material sequenced was peripheral blood. V and J are TRBV4-3 and TRBJ2-1; D gene uncertain. In DNA, the CDR3 is TGCGCCAGCAGCCAAGATCTGGTGACTCATGAGCAGTCCTTC. Its translation: CASSQDLVTHEQSF.